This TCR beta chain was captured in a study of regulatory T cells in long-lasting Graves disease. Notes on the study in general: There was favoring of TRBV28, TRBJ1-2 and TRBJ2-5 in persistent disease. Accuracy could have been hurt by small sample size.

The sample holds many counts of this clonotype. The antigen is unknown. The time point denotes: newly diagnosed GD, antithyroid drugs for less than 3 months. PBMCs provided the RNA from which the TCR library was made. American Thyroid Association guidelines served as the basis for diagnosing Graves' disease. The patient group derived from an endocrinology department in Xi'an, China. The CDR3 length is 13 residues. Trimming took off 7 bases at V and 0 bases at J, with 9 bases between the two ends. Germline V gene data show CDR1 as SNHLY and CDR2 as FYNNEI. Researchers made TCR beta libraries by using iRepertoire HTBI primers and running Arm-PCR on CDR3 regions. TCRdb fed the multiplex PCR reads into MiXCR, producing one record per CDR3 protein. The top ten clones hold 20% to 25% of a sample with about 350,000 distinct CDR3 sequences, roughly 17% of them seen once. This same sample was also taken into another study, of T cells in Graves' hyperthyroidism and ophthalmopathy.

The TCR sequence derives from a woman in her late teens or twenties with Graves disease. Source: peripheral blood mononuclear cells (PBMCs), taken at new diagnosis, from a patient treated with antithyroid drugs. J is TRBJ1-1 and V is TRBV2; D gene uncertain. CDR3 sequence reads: CASKTDLNTEAFF. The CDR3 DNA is TGTGCCAGCAAAACAGACCTGAACACTGAAGCTTTCTTT.